The 6 T cell receptor beta chains reported below all come from one sample, sequenced in a study of cytomegalovirus exposure and HLA in healthy donors. PCR involved 60 Vbeta and 13 Jbeta primers. Profiled with immunoSEQ multiplex PCR; TCRdb holds only in-frame clones, not every one. This repertoire shows approximately 91,000 clones, roughly 80% found once; its top ten account for about 9.4%. The source material was PBMCs. The receptors were gathered from a human donor in good health.

The genes are TRBV2 and TRBJ2-2, with 9 bases lining up with TRBD1. V trimming: 2 bases; J trimming: 5 bases; junction bases outside the gene matches: 3. Germline loops: CDR1 SNHLY, CDR2 FYNNEI. The CDR3 loop spans 15 amino acids. The CDR3 bases are TGTGCCAGCAGTGAACGACAGGGGGGGACCGGGGAGCTGTTTTTT. This encodes CASSERQGGTGELFF.

V and J are TRBV9 and TRBJ2-2, with 7 bases that match TRBD1. The germline CDR1 and CDR2 sequences are SGDLS and YYNGEE. The CDR3 covers 15 residues. With 0 bases clipped from V and 6 bases from J, the junction kept 5 bases outside the gene matches. The CDR3 protein is CASSVVMQGAGELFF. CDR3 DNA sequence: TGTGCCAGCAGCGTAGTCATGCAGGGGGCCGGGGAGCTGTTTTTT.

The gene calls are TRBV7-2 and TRBJ2-3; D may be TRBD2 (5 bases). The V end lost 7 bases, the J end lost 9 bases, and 14 bases lay between the germline ends. CDR3 size: 12 residues. The germline V gene has CDR1 SGHTA and CDR2 FQGNSA. The CDR3 DNA is TGTGCCAGCATCCCTCGCCCGGGAACGCAGTATTTT. Its translation is CASIPRPGTQYF. Drawing the rest from reference TRBV7-2 and TRBJ2-3, the complete variable domain is GAGVSQSPSNKVTEKGKDVELRCDPISGHTALYWYRQSLGQGLEFLIYFQGNSAPDKSGLPSDRFSAERTGGSVSTLTIQRTQQEDSAVYLCASIPRPGTQYFGPGTRLTVL.

The chain joins TRBV25-1 to TRBJ1-1; 8 bases agree with TRBD1. The CDR3 contains 12 residues. Unmatched junction bases numbered 2, after V lost 6 bases and J lost 5 bases. Germline V gene lookup returns CDR1 MGHDK and CDR2 SYGVNS. The CDR3 loop reads CASRDRETEAFF. The DNA for the CDR3 is TGTGCCAGCAGGGACAGGGAAACTGAAGCTTTCTTT.

The chain links TRBV6-1 to TRBJ2-5; TRBD1 matches 10 bases. The CDR3 loop spans 14 amino acids. Germline values: CDR1 MNHNS, CDR2 SASEGT. The V segment lost 6 bases and the J segment 5 bases; nucleotides outside the gene matches: 6. Written as DNA, the CDR3 is TGTGCCAGCAGAGTCCCGGGACAGGGGGAGACCCAGTACTTC. It yields the protein CASRVPGQGETQYF.

This clone turned up a few times. This sequence joins TRBV5-1 and TRBJ2-1; D unresolved. Per the germline V gene, CDR1 is SGHRS and CDR2 is YFSETQ. V lost 4 bases and J 1 base, leaving 6 bases between the germline ends. The CDR3 is made up of 13 amino acids. CDR3 bases: TGCGCCAGCAGCCTCCAGTCCTACAATGAGCAGTTCTTC. It encodes CASSLQSYNEQFF.